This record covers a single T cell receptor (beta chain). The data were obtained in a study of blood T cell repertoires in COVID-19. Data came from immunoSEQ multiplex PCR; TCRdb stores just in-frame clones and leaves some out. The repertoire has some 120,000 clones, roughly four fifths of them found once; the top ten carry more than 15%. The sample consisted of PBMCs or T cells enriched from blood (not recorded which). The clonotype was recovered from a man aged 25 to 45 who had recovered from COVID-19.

CDR3 DNA: TGTGCCAGCAGCAAAGGGTGGACAGGGGAAAAACTGTTTTTT. It yields the protein CASSKGWTGEKLFF. This chain uses TRBV13 with TRBJ1-4, with 8 nucleotides matching TRBD1. Trimming cost V 5 bases and J 8 bases; bases outside gene matches: 7. The CDR3 is 14 amino acids. Germline V gene sequence: CDR1 PRHDT, CDR2 FYEKMQ (reference sequence).